The rows below give T cell receptor beta chains drawn from one sample of a study of OX40 agonist ivuxolimab in advanced cancers. Profiling relied on immunoSEQ multiplex PCR, and the TCRdb table lists in-frame clones only, not all of them. The table has more than 60,000 clones, roughly 84% seen once. The sample consisted of CD4+ or CD8+ T cells sorted from blood, taken in a trial of the OX40 agonist ivuxolimab. All receptors derive from an adult with an advanced solid tumor such as melanoma, head and neck, liver or kidney cancer. CDR3s include the opening cysteine and the closing phenylalanine or tryptophan. Rows may omit the clone size; those that give it use once, few, many or a size class.

j_gene	abundance	v_gene	CDR3aa
TRBJ1-2	.	TRBV7-8	CASSLGQVGDYGYTF
TRBJ2-3	few	TRBV2	CASRLSLYTDTQYF
TRBJ1-6	.	TRBV7-2	CASSLIRRAGEVYNSPLHF
TRBJ2-7	.	TRBV11-2	CASSLTSGGASSSYEQYF
TRBJ2-5	.	TRBV6-1	CATRETQYF
TRBJ2-7	.	TRBV29-1	CSVETDLFYEQYF
TRBJ1-5	.	TRBV19	CASSRTSNQPQHF
TRBJ2-3	.	TRBV7-2	CASSPNSGGRTDTQYF
TRBJ1-6	.	TRBV7-9	CASSRGAPLHF
TRBJ2-5	.	TRBV25-1	CASRSSSQETQYF
TRBJ2-2	.	TRBV9	CASSVRQDTGELFF
TRBJ1-3	.	TRBV7-9	CASSRPGWASGNTIYF
TRBJ1-4	.	TRBV27	CASSPVSRTGERRLFF
TRBJ1-6	.	TRBV2	CASSIQVSGNSPLHF
TRBJ2-1	.	TRBV5-1	CASSSYSLAGDYNEQFF
TRBJ1-2	.	TRBV10-2	CASSEEGYGYTF
TRBJ1-5	.	TRBV9	CASSHGGGDNQPQHF
TRBJ2-2	.	TRBV2	CASSTSGRTNTGELFF
TRBJ1-2	.	TRBV14	CASSQGIQTGGYTF
TRBJ2-7	few	TRBV4-1	CASSQDGGGSYEQYF
TRBJ1-6	.	TRBV7-2	CASSLMDLFSPLHF
TRBJ1-2	.	TRBV9	CASSSRTALSSGYTF
TRBJ2-2	.	TRBV19	CASSMLQGGTGELFF
TRBJ2-5	.	TRBV28	CASSLRDVRETQYF
TRBJ2-1	.	TRBV2	CASSDPGTSGGPSYNEQFF
TRBJ1-1	.	TRBV11-2	CASSWNRDTTEAFF
TRBJ2-7	.	TRBV29-1	CSVAGDSYEQYF
TRBJ1-4	.	TRBV4-3	CASTRGTSGTEKLFF
TRBJ1-1	.	TRBV9	CASSVVQGNTEAFF
TRBJ2-5	.	TRBV7-6	CASSLSHSRPETQYF
TRBJ2-2	.	TRBV18	CASSEDRVAGELFF
TRBJ1-2	.	TRBV6-1	CASSFQGADGYTF
TRBJ1-3	.	TRBV14	CASSTLSGNTIYF
TRBJ2-3	.	TRBV5-4	CASSLIGGETSEYF
TRBJ2-2	.	TRBV5-1	CASSLPGGNTGELFF
TRBJ1-2	.	TRBV7-2	CASSNSQGGGRYGYTF
TRBJ2-1	.	TRBV7-3	CASSLTAIDRGVLNEQFF
TRBJ2-2	once	TRBV5-8	CASSPMGIANTGELFF
TRBJ1-5	.	TRBV18	CASSLLDSNQPQHF
TRBJ1-1	.	TRBV6-1	CASSEVGGAQAFF
TRBJ2-7	.	TRBV5-6	CASSSRRGGRAYEQYF
TRBJ2-5	.	TRBV5-1	CASSSDSASYQETQYF
TRBJ1-1	.	TRBV5-1	CASSLGQGRVAEAFF
TRBJ1-6	.	TRBV7-3	CASSTWTTDYNSPLHF
TRBJ1-6	.	TRBV11-2	CASSLGRGASPLHF
TRBJ1-1	.	TRBV7-6	CASSLETGGAWRTTEAFF
TRBJ1-1	.	TRBV6-6	CASSYLNRGLLF
TRBJ2-1	.	TRBV4-3	CASSQGWTSIDNEQFF
TRBJ2-2	.	TRBV7-2	CASSSTSAGELFF
TRBJ2-3	.	TRBV15	CATSRGQQGLDTQYF
TRBJ2-4	.	TRBV7-3	CASSQGSVGGGKNIQYF
TRBJ2-1	few	TRBV6-1	CASSEMAGTRNEQFF